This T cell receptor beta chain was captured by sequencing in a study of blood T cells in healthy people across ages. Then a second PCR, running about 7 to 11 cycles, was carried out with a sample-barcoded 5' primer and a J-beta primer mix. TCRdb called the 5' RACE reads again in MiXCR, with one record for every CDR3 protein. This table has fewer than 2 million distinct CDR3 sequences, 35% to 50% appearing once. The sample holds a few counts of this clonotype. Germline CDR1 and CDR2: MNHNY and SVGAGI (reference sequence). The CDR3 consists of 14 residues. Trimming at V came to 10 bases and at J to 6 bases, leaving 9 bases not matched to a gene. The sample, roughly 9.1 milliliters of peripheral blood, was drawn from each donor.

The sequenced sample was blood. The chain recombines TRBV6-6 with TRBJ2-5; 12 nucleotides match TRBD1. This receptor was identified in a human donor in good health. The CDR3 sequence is CATMGQGAPKTQYF. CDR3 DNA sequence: TGTGCCACCATGGGACAGGGGGCGCCAAAGACCCAGTACTTC.